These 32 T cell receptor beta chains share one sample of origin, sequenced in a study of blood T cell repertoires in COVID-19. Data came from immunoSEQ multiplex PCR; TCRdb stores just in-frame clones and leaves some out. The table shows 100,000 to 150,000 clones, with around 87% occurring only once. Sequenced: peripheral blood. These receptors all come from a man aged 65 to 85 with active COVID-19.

The CDR3 DNA follows: TGTGCCAGCAGCTTCTTTAGCGGGAGGGACACCGGGGAGCTGTTTTTT. Its translation is CASSFFSGRDTGELFF. V usage is TRBV3-1 (or the pseudogene TRBV3-2) and J usage is TRBJ2-2; TRBD2 matches 11 bases. Germline values: CDR1 LGHDT, CDR2 YNNKEL (reference sequence). The CDR3 length is 16 residues. V lost 5 bases to trimming and J lost 3 bases; unmatched junction nucleotides: 5.

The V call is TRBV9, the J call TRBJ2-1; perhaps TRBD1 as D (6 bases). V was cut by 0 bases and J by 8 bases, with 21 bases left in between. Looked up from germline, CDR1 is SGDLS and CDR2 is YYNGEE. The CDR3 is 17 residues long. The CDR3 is CASSVEGQPIMGDEQFF. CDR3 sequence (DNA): TGTGCCAGCAGCGTAGAGGGACAACCCATTATGGGCGATGAGCAGTTCTTC. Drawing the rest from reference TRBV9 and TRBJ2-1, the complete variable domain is DSGVTQTPKHLITATGQRVTLRCSPRSGDLSVYWYQQSLDQGLQFLIQYYNGEERAKGNILERFSAQQFPDLHSELNLSSLELGDSALYFCASSVEGQPIMGDEQFFGPGTRLTVL.

Here the CDR3 reads CASSLGGVRGYTF. Here the CDR3 DNA reads TGTGCCAGCAGCCTAGGAGGGGTAAGGGGCTACACCTTC. The chain carries TRBV28 and TRBJ1-2, with D perhaps TRBD1 (5 bases). With 6 bases removed from V and 8 bases from J, the gap between germline ends came to 16 bases. The CDR3 totals 13 residues. Germline CDR1 MDHEN, CDR2 SYDVKM.

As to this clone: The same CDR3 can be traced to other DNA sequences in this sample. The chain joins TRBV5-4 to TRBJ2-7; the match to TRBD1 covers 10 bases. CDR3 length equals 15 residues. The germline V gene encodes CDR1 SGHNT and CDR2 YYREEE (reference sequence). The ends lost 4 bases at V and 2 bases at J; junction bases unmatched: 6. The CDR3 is CASSRSGTGAYEQYF. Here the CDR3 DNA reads TGTGCCAGCAGCCGCTCCGGGACAGGGGCCTACGAGCAGTACTTC.

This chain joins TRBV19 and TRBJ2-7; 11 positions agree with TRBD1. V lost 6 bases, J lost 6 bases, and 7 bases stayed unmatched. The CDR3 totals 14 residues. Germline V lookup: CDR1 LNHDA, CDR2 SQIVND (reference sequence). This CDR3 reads CASSLGQGAGEQYF. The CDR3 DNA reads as TGTGCCAGTAGCCTTGGACAGGGGGCTGGCGAGCAGTACTTC.

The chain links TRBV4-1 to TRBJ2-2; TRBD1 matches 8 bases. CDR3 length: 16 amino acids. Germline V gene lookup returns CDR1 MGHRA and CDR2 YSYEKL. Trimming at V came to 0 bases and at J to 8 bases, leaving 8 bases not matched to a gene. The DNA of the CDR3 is TGCGCCAGCAGCCAAGAACGCCAGGGGGCGCTGGGGGAGCTGTTTTTT. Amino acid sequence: CASSQERQGALGELFF.

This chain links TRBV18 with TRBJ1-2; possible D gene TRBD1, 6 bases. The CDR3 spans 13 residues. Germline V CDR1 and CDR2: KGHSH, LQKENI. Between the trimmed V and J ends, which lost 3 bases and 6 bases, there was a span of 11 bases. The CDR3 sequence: CASSPGAGDGYTF. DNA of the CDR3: TGTGCCAGCTCACCGGGGGCAGGGGATGGCTACACCTTC.

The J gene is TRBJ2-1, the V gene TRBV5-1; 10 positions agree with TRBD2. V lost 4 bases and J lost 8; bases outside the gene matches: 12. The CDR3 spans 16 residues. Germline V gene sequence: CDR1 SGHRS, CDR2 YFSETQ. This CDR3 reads CASSIASGRSNHEQFF. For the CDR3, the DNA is TGCGCCAGCAGCATTGCTAGCGGGAGATCTAACCATGAGCAGTTCTTC.

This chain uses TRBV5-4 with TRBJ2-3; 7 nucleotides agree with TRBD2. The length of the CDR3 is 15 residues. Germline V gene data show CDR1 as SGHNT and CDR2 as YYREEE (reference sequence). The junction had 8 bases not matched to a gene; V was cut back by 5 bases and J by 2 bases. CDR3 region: CASSAGTTATDTQYF. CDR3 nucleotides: TGTGCCAGCAGTGCCGGGACTACCGCCACAGATACGCAGTATTTT.

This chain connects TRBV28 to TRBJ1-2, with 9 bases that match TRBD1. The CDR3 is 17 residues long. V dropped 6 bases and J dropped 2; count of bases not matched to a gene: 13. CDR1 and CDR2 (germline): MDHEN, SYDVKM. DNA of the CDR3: TGTGCCAGCAGCAGTCTCCGGACAGGGGTTAACAACTATGGCTACACCTTC. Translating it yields CASSSLRTGVNNYGYTF.

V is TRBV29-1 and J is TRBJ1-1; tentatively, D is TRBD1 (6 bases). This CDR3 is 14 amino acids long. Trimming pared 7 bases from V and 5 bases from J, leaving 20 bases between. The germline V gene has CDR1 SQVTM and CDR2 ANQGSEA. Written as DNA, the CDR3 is TGCAGCGCTACGGGACACCGAGGAGGAACTGAAGCTTTCTTT. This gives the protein CSATGHRGGTEAFF.

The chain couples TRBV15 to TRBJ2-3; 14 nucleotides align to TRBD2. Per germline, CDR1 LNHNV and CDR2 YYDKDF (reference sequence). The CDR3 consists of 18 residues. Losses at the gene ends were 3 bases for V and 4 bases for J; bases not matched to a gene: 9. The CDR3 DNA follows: TGTGCCACCAGCAGGGGGGGGAGGGGACTAGCGGGAGCAGATACGCAGTATTTT. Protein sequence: CATSRGGRGLAGADTQYF.

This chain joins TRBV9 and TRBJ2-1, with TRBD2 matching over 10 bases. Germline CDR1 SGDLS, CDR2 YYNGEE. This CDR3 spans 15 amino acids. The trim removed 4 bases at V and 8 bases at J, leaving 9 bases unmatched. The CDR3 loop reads CASSSLAGVTHEQFF. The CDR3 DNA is TGTGCCAGCAGCTCCCTAGCGGGAGTCACCCATGAGCAGTTCTTC.

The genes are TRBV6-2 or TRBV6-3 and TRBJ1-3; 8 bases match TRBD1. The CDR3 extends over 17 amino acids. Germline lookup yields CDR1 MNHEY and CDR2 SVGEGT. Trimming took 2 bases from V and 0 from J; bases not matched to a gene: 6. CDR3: CASSYPAGGSSGNTIYF. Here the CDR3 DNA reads TGTGCCAGCAGTTACCCCGCAGGGGGCTCCTCTGGAAACACCATATATTTT.

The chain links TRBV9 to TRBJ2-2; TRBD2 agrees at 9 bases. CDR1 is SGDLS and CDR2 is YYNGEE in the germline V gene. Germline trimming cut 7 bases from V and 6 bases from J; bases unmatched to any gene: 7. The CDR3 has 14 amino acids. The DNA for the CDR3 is TGTGCCAGCTCTGGCGGGAGGGCCCCCGGGGAGCTGTTTTTT. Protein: CASSGGRAPGELFF. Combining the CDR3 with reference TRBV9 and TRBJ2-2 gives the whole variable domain DSGVTQTPKHLITATGQRVTLRCSPRSGDLSVYWYQQSLDQGLQFLIQYYNGEERAKGNILERFSAQQFPDLHSELNLSSLELGDSALYFCASSGGRAPGELFFGEGSRLTVL.

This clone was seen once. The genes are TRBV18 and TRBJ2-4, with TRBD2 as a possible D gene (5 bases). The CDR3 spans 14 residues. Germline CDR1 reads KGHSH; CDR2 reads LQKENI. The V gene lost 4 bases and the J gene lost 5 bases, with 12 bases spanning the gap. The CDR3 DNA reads TGTGCCAGCTCACGCCCCCTGAGGGAAAACATTCAGTACTTC. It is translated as CASSRPLRENIQYF.

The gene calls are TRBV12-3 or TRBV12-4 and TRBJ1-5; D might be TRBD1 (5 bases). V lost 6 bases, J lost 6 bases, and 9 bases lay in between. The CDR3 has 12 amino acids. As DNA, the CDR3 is TGTGCCAGCAGGGAGACAGCTCAGCCCCAGCATTTT. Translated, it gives CASRETAQPQHF.

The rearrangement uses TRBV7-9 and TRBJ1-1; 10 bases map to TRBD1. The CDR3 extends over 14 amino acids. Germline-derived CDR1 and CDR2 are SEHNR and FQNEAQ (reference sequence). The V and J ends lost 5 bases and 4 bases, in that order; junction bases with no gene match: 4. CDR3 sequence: CASSDRTGGTEAFF. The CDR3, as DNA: TGTGCCAGCAGCGATCGGACAGGGGGCACTGAAGCTTTCTTT.

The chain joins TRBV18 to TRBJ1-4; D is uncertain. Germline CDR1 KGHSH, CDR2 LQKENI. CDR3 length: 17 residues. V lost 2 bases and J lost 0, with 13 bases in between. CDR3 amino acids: CASSPSARVATNEKLFF. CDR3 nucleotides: TGTGCCAGCTCACCAAGTGCGAGGGTAGCAACTAATGAAAAACTGTTTTTT. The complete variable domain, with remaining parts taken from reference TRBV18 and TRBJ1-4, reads NAGVMQNPRHLVRRRGQEARLRCSPMKGHSHVYWYRQLPEEGLKFMVYLQKENIIDESGMPKERFSAEFPKEGPSILRIQQVVRGDSAAYFCASSPSARVATNEKLFFGSGTQLSVL.

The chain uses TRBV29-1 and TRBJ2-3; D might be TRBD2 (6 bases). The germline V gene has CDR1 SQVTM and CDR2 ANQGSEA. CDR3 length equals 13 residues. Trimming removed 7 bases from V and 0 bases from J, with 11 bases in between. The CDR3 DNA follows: TGCAGCGCCGAGCGGGCTAGCACAGATACGCAGTATTTT. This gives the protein CSAERASTDTQYF.

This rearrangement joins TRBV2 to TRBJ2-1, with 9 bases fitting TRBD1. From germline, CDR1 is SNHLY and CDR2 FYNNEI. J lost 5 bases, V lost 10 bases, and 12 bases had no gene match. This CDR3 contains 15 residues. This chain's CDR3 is CAKGLAGTGNNEQFF. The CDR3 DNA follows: TGTGCCAAAGGGCTGGCCGGGACAGGGAACAATGAGCAGTTCTTC.

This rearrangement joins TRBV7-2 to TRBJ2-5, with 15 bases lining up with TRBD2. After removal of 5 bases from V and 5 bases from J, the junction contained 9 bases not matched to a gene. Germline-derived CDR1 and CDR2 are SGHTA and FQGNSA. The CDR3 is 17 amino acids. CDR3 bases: TGTGCCAGCAGCGGGCGGACTAGCGGGAGGGCCTTCGAGACCCAGTACTTC. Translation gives CASSGRTSGRAFETQYF. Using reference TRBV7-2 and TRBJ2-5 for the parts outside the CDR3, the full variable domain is GAGVSQSPSNKVTEKGKDVELRCDPISGHTALYWYRQSLGQGLEFLIYFQGNSAPDKSGLPSDRFSAERTGGSVSTLTIQRTQQEDSAVYLCASSGRTSGRAFETQYFGPGTRLLVL.

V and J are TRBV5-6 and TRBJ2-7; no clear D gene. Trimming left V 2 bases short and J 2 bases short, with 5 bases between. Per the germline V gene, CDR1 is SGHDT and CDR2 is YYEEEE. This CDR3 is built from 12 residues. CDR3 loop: CASSFRAYEQYF. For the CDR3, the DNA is TGTGCCAGCAGCTTCCGGGCCTACGAGCAGTACTTC.

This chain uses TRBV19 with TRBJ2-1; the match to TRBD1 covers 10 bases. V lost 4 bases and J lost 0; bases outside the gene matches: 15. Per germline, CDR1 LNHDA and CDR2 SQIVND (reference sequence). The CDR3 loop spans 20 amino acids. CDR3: CASSRTGTGVTGGSYNEQFF. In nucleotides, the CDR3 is TGTGCCAGTAGTAGAACCGGGACAGGGGTGACGGGAGGCTCCTACAATGAGCAGTTCTTC.

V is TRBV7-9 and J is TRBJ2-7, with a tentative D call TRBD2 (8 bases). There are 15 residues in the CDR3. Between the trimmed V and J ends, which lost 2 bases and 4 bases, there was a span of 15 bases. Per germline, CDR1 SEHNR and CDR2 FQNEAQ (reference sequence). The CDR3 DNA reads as TGTGCCAGCAGCTTACGGGAGGGGGCGCGGTACGAGCAGTACTTC. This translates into CASSLREGARYEQYF.

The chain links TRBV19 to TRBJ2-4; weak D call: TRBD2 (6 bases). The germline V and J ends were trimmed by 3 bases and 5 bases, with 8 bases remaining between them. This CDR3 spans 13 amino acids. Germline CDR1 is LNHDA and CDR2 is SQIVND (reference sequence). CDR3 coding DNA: TGTGCCAGTAGTATGGGACTTGAAAACATTCAGTACTTC. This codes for CASSMGLENIQYF.

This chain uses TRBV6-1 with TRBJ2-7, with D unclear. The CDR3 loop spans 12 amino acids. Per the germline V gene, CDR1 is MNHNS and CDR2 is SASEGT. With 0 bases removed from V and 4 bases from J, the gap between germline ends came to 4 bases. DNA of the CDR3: TGTGCCAGCAGTGAAGCGCAGTACGAGCAGTACTTC. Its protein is CASSEAQYEQYF.

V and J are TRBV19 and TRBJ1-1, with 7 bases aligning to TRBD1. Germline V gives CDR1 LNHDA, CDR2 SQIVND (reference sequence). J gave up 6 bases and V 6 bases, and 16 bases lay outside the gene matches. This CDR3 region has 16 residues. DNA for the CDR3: TGTGCCAGTAGGAAACCCCCGGGACAGATATCCGCTGAAGCTTTCTTT. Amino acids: CASRKPPGQISAEAFF. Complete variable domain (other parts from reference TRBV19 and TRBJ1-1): DGGITQSPKYLFRKEGQNVTLSCEQNLNHDAMYWYRQDPGQGLRLIYYSQIVNDFQKGDIAEGYSVSREKKESFPLTVTSAQKNPTAFYLCASRKPPGQISAEAFFGQGTRLTVV.

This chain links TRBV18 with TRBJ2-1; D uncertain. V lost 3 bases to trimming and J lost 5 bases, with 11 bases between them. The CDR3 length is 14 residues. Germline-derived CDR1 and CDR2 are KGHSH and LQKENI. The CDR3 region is CASSPFPGNNEQFF. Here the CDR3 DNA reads TGTGCCAGCTCACCTTTTCCCGGTAACAATGAGCAGTTCTTC.

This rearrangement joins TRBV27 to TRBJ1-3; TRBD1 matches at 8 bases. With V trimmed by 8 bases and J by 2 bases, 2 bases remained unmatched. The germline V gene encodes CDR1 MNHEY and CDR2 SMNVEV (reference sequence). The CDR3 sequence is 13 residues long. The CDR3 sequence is CASGTGAGNTIYF. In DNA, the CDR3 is TGTGCCAGCGGGACAGGCGCTGGAAACACCATATATTTT.

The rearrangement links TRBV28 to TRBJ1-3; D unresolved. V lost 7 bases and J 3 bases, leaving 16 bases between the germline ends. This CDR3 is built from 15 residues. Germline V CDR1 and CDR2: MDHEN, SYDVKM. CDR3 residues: CASILSRPGGNTIYF. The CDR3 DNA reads TGTGCCAGCATCCTCTCAAGACCGGGTGGAAACACCATATATTTT.

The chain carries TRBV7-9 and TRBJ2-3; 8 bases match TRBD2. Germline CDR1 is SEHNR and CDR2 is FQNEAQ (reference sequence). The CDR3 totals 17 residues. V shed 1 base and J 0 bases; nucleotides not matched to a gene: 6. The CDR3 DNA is TGTGCCAGCAGCTTAGTGTGGGTAGCGGGGAGCACAGATACGCAGTATTTT. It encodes CASSLVWVAGSTDTQYF. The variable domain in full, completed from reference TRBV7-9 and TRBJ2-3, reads DTGVSQNPRHKITKRGQNVTFRCDPISEHNRLYWYRQTLGQGPEFLTYFQNEAQLEKSRLLSDRFSAERPKGSFSTLEIQRTEQGDSAMYLCASSLVWVAGSTDTQYFGPGTRLTVL.